This TCR beta chain comes out of a study of blood T cells in healthy people across ages. As for the study in general: In model experiments, template switching was able to capture about one barcoded beta molecule for every two T cells that were present.

To note about this clonotype: Its antigen is unknown.

This CDR3 contains 14 residues. CDR1 SEHNR and CDR2 FQNEAQ come from the germline V gene (reference sequence). Trimming took 5 bases from V and 3 from J, leaving 13 bases between them. The use of a sample-barcoded 5' primer and a J-beta primer mix characterized a second PCR of about 6 to 11 cycles. A template-switch adaptor that had 12 random nucleotides put a tag on each cDNA molecule. Using its own MiXCR run on the 5' RACE reads, TCRdb lists one record per CDR3 protein. The repertoire has about 1.8 million distinct CDR3 sequences, approximately 50% of them found once; the top ten carry less than 2.5%. Peripheral blood from each donor was collected in a volume of approximately 10 milliliters. Study-wide results and limits: Any conclusive comparison of naive versus antigen-experienced cells was prevented by using unsorted PBMCs.

This receptor was obtained from a woman in her thirties or forties in good health. The V gene is TRBV7-9, the J gene TRBJ1-2, with TRBD1 as a possible D gene (5 bases). Sequencing was done on a sample of blood. Here the CDR3 reads CASSVLTEHYGYTF. The CDR3 bases are TGTGCCAGCAGCGTCCTGACAGAGCACTATGGCTACACCTTC.